The rows below give T cell receptor beta chains drawn from one sample of a study of T cell responses to AZD1222 COVID-19 vaccine. The protocol was immunoSEQ multiplex PCR, while the TCRdb copy is restricted to in-frame clones and leaves out a portion. The top ten clones hold 0.95% to 1% of a sample with approximately 190,000 clones, approximately 90% of them seen once. The sample in question was peripheral blood, obtained on day 0 of AZD1222 vaccination. The receptors shown here come from an adult in good health. Each CDR3 is given with its conserved first and last residue. The order of the fields is J gene, V gene, clone size, D gene, CDR3 DNA, CDR3 protein. D genes are given only for firm matches. Size is stated for part of the rows, as once, few or many counts, or as a class when the clone is expanded.

J gene: TRBJ1-2
V gene: TRBV12-3/TRBV12-4
clone size: -
D gene: TRBD1
CDR3 DNA: TGTGCCAGCAGTGGACAGGTGAACTATGGCTACACCTTC
CDR3 protein: CASSGQVNYGYTF

J gene: TRBJ1-2
V gene: TRBV6-1
clone size: -
D gene: -
CDR3 DNA: TGTGCCAGCAGTGAAATGGCAGGGGTAATAGGTGGCTACACCTTC
CDR3 protein: CASSEMAGVIGGYTF

J gene: TRBJ2-1
V gene: TRBV24-1
clone size: -
D gene: -
CDR3 DNA: TGTGCCACCAGTGTTCATGAGGCTAGTTTCTTCTTC
CDR3 protein: CATSVHEASFFF

J gene: TRBJ1-1
V gene: TRBV21-1
clone size: -
D gene: -
CDR3 DNA: TGTGCCAGCAGCAAAGTAGGGACAGCTAGGAACACTGAAGCTTTCTTT
CDR3 protein: CASSKVGTARNTEAFF

J gene: TRBJ1-2
V gene: TRBV15
clone size: once
D gene: -
CDR3 DNA: TGTGCCACCAGCAACGACTATGGCTACACCTTC
CDR3 protein: CATSNDYGYTF

J gene: TRBJ1-1
V gene: TRBV5-1
clone size: -
D gene: -
CDR3 DNA: TGCGCCACCAGGGACAACATGAACACTGAAGCTTTCTTT
CDR3 protein: CATRDNMNTEAFF

J gene: TRBJ1-1
V gene: TRBV19
clone size: -
D gene: TRBD1
CDR3 DNA: TGTGCCAGTAGTAGACCAGGGGGCTACAACACTGAAGCTTTCTTT
CDR3 protein: CASSRPGGYNTEAFF

J gene: TRBJ2-7
V gene: TRBV18
clone size: -
D gene: TRBD1
CDR3 DNA: TGTGCCAGCTCACCAGAACAGGGGAGTACCTACGAGCAGTACTTC
CDR3 protein: CASSPEQGSTYEQYF

J gene: TRBJ1-1
V gene: TRBV27
clone size: -
D gene: -
CDR3 DNA: TGTGCCAGCAGTTTATTGGCCTTTACGAACACTGAAGCTTTCTTT
CDR3 protein: CASSLLAFTNTEAFF

J gene: TRBJ1-3
V gene: TRBV27
clone size: -
D gene: TRBD1
CDR3 DNA: TGTGCCAGCAGTGCGACAGGGGATCCTGGAAACACCATATATTTT
CDR3 protein: CASSATGDPGNTIYF

J gene: TRBJ1-1
V gene: TRBV9
clone size: once
D gene: -
CDR3 DNA: TGTGCCAGCAGCGTTGCGGGGGGGATGAACACTGAAGCTTTCTTT
CDR3 protein: CASSVAGGMNTEAFF

J gene: TRBJ2-1
V gene: TRBV28
clone size: -
D gene: -
CDR3 DNA: TGTGCCAGCAGCCTAGCCGTTGATGAGCAGTTCTTC
CDR3 protein: CASSLAVDEQFF

J gene: TRBJ2-7
V gene: TRBV7-9
clone size: -
D gene: TRBD1
CDR3 DNA: TGTGCCAGCAGCTTGGGACAGAGATCCTACGAGCAGTACTTC
CDR3 protein: CASSLGQRSYEQYF

J gene: TRBJ1-2
V gene: TRBV19
clone size: -
D gene: -
CDR3 DNA: TGTGCCAGTAGTGGCCGGGGAGGGTTTAACTATGGCTACACCTTC
CDR3 protein: CASSGRGGFNYGYTF

J gene: TRBJ2-2
V gene: TRBV9
clone size: -
D gene: -
CDR3 DNA: TGTGCCAGCAGCGTAGCTACGGCGGGATACGCGAAGACCGGGGAGCTGTTTTTT
CDR3 protein: CASSVATAGYAKTGELFF

J gene: TRBJ1-1
V gene: TRBV4-1
clone size: once
D gene: -
CDR3 DNA: TGCGCCAGCAGCCAAATACAGGGACTCATGAACACTGAAGCTTTCTTT
CDR3 protein: CASSQIQGLMNTEAFF

J gene: TRBJ2-7
V gene: TRBV9
clone size: -
D gene: TRBD1
CDR3 DNA: TGTGCCAGCAGCGTTCGGATGGGGACAGGGTCGGACGAGCAGTACTTC
CDR3 protein: CASSVRMGTGSDEQYF

J gene: TRBJ2-3
V gene: TRBV7-8
clone size: -
D gene: -
CDR3 DNA: TGTGCCAGCAGCCCCCGCGCCCTCGAGGATACGCAGTATTTT
CDR3 protein: CASSPRALEDTQYF

J gene: TRBJ2-6
V gene: TRBV14
clone size: few
D gene: -
CDR3 DNA: TGTGCCAGCGGGGAAGAGGAACAGGTTTCTGGGGCCAACGTCCTGACTTTC
CDR3 protein: CASGEEEQVSGANVLTF

J gene: TRBJ2-1
V gene: TRBV11-2
clone size: -
D gene: TRBD1
CDR3 DNA: TGTGCCAGCAGCGAAAGACAGGGTTACAATGAGCAGTTCTTC
CDR3 protein: CASSERQGYNEQFF

J gene: TRBJ2-1
V gene: TRBV16
clone size: -
D gene: TRBD1
CDR3 DNA: TGTGCCAGCAGCCGGGACAGGGTATACAATGAGCAGTTCTTC
CDR3 protein: CASSRDRVYNEQFF

J gene: TRBJ2-5
V gene: TRBV9
clone size: -
D gene: TRBD2
CDR3 DNA: TGTGCCAGCAGCGGCTTAGCGGGGGGGGCGGAGACCCAGTACTTC
CDR3 protein: CASSGLAGGAETQYF